A single sample is the source of the 30 T cell receptor beta chains below, sequenced in a study of PD-1 blockade in mismatch repair-deficient tumors. Produced via immunoSEQ multiplex PCR; TCRdb's table is partial and in-frame only. The sample consists of about 24,000 clones, about 83% of them appearing once. The sample here was peripheral blood, taken 12 weeks after starting pembrolizumab. All receptors derive from an adult with mismatch repair-deficient cancer.

This chain uses TRBV11-2 with TRBJ2-1; 12 bases align to TRBD2. V shed 3 bases, J shed 4 bases, and the junction held 4 bases outside the gene matches. This CDR3 is built from 16 residues. The germline gives CDR1 SGHAT, CDR2 FQNNGV. CDR3 in amino acids: CASSFWTSGAYNEQFF. CDR3 nucleotide sequence: TGTGCCAGCAGCTTCTGGACTAGCGGGGCATACAATGAGCAGTTCTTC.

J is TRBJ1-1 and V is TRBV21-1. TRBV21-1 is flagged as a pseudogene. The CDR3 is 12 residues long. CDR3: CATEVGVSEAFF. The CDR3 nucleotides are TGTGCCACCGAAGTCGGGGTCTCTGAAGCTTTCTTT.

This chain joins TRBV25-1 and TRBJ1-5; maybe TRBD1 (5 bases). The CDR3 covers 16 residues. CDR1 is MGHDK, CDR2 SYGVNS, per germline. V shed 3 bases and J shed 1 base, with 13 bases lying between them. The CDR3 sequence is CASSDGGRGSNQPQHF. DNA for the CDR3: TGTGCCAGCAGTGATGGCGGGAGGGGCAGCAATCAGCCCCAGCATTTT.

V usage is TRBV7-8 and J usage is TRBJ2-3, with D tentatively TRBD2 (5 bases). The CDR3 is 12 residues long. V was trimmed by 5 bases and J by 6 bases, leaving 9 bases between them. The V gene's germline CDR1 is SGHVS and CDR2 FQNEAQ. This chain's CDR3 is CASSPRRDTQYF. The CDR3 coding sequence is TGTGCCAGCAGCCCCAGGAGGGATACGCAGTATTTT.

This chain joins TRBV10-2 and TRBJ2-2, with a weak D call TRBD2 (5 bases). Trimming removed 3 bases from V and 6 bases from J, with 8 bases in between. Germline V gene lookup returns CDR1 WSHSY and CDR2 SAAADI. The length of the CDR3 is 13 residues. The CDR3 sequence: CASSDRGPGELFF. The DNA of the CDR3 is TGCGCCAGCAGTGATCGGGGTCCCGGGGAGCTGTTTTTT.

V gene TRBV4-1 combines with J gene TRBJ1-5; D unresolved. V shed 0 bases and J shed 6 bases, with 12 bases lying between them. CDR1 and CDR2 (germline): MGHRA, YSYEKL. This CDR3 has 15 residues. In nucleotides, the CDR3 is TGCGCCAGCAGCCAAGAAGAAGGGTCGGGTCAGCCCCAGCATTTT. Translation gives CASSQEEGSGQPQHF.

This chain connects TRBV11-3 to TRBJ2-7; D is tentatively TRBD1 or TRBD2 (5 bases each). Trimming took off 3 bases at V and 4 bases at J, with 10 bases between the two ends. The CDR3 sequence is 13 residues long. Germline V gene lookup returns CDR1 SGHNT and CDR2 YENEEA. The DNA for the CDR3 is TGTGCCAGCAGCTTGACGAGGGGTTACGAGCAGTACTTC. Translating gives CASSLTRGYEQYF.

The chain carries TRBV10-3 and TRBJ2-1; possible D gene TRBD1, 6 bases. The length of the CDR3 is 13 residues. In germline, CDR1 is ENHRY, CDR2 SYGVKD. Trimming left V 11 bases short and J 0 bases short, with 11 bases between. This CDR3 is CAARDNSYNEQFF. In DNA form, the CDR3 reads TGTGCCGCCCGGGACAACTCCTACAATGAGCAGTTCTTC.

The V gene is TRBV11-2, the J gene TRBJ2-2; D ambiguous. Germline CDR1 is SGHAT and CDR2 is FQNNGV. This CDR3 has 13 residues. V lost 5 bases and J 5 bases, leaving 9 bases between the germline ends. The DNA of the CDR3 is TGTGCCAGCAGCCCCTTTAAAACCGGGGAGCTGTTTTTT. This sequence encodes CASSPFKTGELFF.

The chain employs TRBV10-3 and TRBJ2-5; maybe TRBD2 (6 bases). V was cut by 10 bases and J by 5 bases, with 11 bases left in between. The CDR3 sequence is 11 residues long. The germline V gene has CDR1 ENHRY and CDR2 SYGVKD. The CDR3 DNA reads as TGTGCCACCAGGAGGGAGGAGACCCAGTACTTC. Translating gives CATRREETQYF.

This chain links TRBV6-5 with TRBJ1-1, with a weak D call TRBD1 (5 bases). In germline, CDR1 is MNHEY, CDR2 SVGAGI. The CDR3 is made up of 15 amino acids. Between the trimmed V and J ends, which lost 7 bases and 1 base, there was a span of 16 bases. As DNA, the CDR3 is TGTGCCAGCACCCCTAAGGGGCAACGGAACACTGAAGCTTTCTTT. This codes for CASTPKGQRNTEAFF.

This chain uses TRBV29-1 with TRBJ2-1; 7 positions agree with TRBD1. Trimming at V came to 1 base and at J to 8 bases, leaving 11 bases not matched to a gene. Germline assignment: CDR1 SQVTM and CDR2 ANQGSEA. This CDR3 spans 15 amino acids. The CDR3 DNA reads as TGCAGCGTTGAAGTTTACGGTACAGGGGATTATGAGCAGTTCTTC. It yields the protein CSVEVYGTGDYEQFF.

CDR3 sequence (DNA): TGTGCCAGCAGCTTCGGACTAGGCTCAGAGACCCAGTACTTC. The encoded protein is CASSFGLGSETQYF. The chain uses TRBV11-2 and TRBJ2-5; the match to TRBD2 covers 7 bases. The CDR3 consists of 14 residues. Per germline, CDR1 SGHAT and CDR2 FQNNGV. Losses at the gene ends were 3 bases for V and 4 bases for J; bases not matched to a gene: 5.

The chain recombines TRBV25-1 with TRBJ2-3; weak D call: TRBD2 (7 bases). The V gene's germline CDR1 is MGHDK and CDR2 SYGVNS. V was shortened by 1 base and J by 7 bases, with 21 bases between the two germline ends. The CDR3 totals 17 residues. CDR3 residues: CASSESTSGEGVNTQYF. CDR3 DNA sequence: TGTGCCAGCAGTGAATCAACCTCAGGGGAGGGTGTAAATACGCAGTATTTT.

The J gene is TRBJ2-7, the V gene TRBV4-2, with unresolved D. Between the trimmed V and J ends, which lost 0 bases and 4 bases, there was a span of 10 bases. CDR1 and CDR2 (germline): LGHNA, YNFKEQ. CDR3 length equals 14 residues. The CDR3 DNA reads as TGTGCCAGCAGCCAAGAGGTAGCTTGGTACGAGCAGTACTTC. It specifies CASSQEVAWYEQYF.

This rearrangement joins TRBV7-2 to TRBJ1-1; D unresolved. The ends were cut back, 0 bases at V and 1 base at J, with 3 bases in the middle. The CDR3 is 13 residues long. Germline loops: CDR1 SGHTA, CDR2 FQGNSA. The CDR3 region is CASSLARNTEAFF. As DNA, the CDR3 is TGTGCCAGCAGCTTAGCGAGGAACACTGAAGCTTTCTTT.

The V gene is TRBV19, the J gene TRBJ1-1; D unresolved. Germline loops: CDR1 LNHDA, CDR2 SQIVND (reference sequence). The CDR3 spans 13 residues. The ends were cut back, 6 bases at V and 5 bases at J, with 13 bases in the middle. CDR3 amino acids: CASRPGFGTEAFF. The CDR3 nucleotides read TGTGCCAGTAGACCAGGCTTCGGGACTGAAGCTTTCTTT.

This clone was found a few times. The chain carries TRBV19 and TRBJ2-5; 9 bases are shared with TRBD2. Germline CDR1 is LNHDA and CDR2 is SQIVND (reference sequence). CDR3 size: 15 residues. J lost 6 bases, V lost 10 bases, and 15 bases had no gene match. DNA for the CDR3: TGTGCCACCAAGTTATCGGGGACTAGCAGGCAGACCCAGTACTTC. Protein: CATKLSGTSRQTQYF.

This chain uses TRBV6-6 with TRBJ2-5; the D gene is possibly TRBD2 (7 bases). Germline CDR1 reads MNHNY; CDR2 reads SVGAGI (reference sequence). CDR3 length: 14 amino acids. V was pared by 4 bases and J by 1 base, with 10 bases between. The CDR3 DNA is TGTGCCAGCAGTTTGGGAGGGGGCCAAGAGACCCAGTACTTC. Translated: CASSLGGGQETQYF.

This clone occurred a few times. The J gene is TRBJ2-7, the V gene TRBV4-3, with D unresolved. Trimming removed 1 base at V and 1 base at J, with 8 bases between. In germline, CDR1 is LGHNA, CDR2 YSLEER. This CDR3 spans 14 amino acids. Here the CDR3 reads CASSQGQQSYEQYF. As DNA, the CDR3 is TGCGCCAGCAGCCAAGGACAACAATCCTACGAGCAGTACTTC.

The chain recombines TRBV4-2 with TRBJ2-1; D is possibly TRBD1 (6 bases). Trimming stripped 0 bases from V and 6 bases from J, with 12 bases between. CDR1 is LGHNA and CDR2 is YNFKEQ in the germline V gene. The CDR3 loop spans 15 amino acids. CDR3 residues: CASSQDYGQINEQFF. In DNA form, the CDR3 reads TGTGCCAGCAGCCAAGATTACGGACAGATCAATGAGCAGTTCTTC.

CDR3 sequence (DNA): TGTGCCAGTAAAGATGCAGCGATGGGAGAGACCCAGTACTTC. This gives the protein CASKDAAMGETQYF. The gene calls are TRBV19 and TRBJ2-5; the D is unclear. V lost 7 bases and J lost 4, with 16 bases in between. The CDR3 consists of 14 residues. CDR1 LNHDA and CDR2 SQIVND come from the germline V gene (reference sequence).

The CDR3: CASSLPDRGGETQYF. Here the CDR3 DNA reads TGTGCCAGCAGCCTACCAGACAGGGGAGGAGAGACCCAGTACTTC. The genes are TRBV7-9 and TRBJ2-5; 8 positions agree with TRBD1. Germline trimming cut 5 bases from V and 4 bases from J; bases unmatched to any gene: 9. Germline V gene sequence: CDR1 SEHNR, CDR2 FQNEAQ (reference sequence). The CDR3 covers 15 residues.

This sequence joins TRBV27 and TRBJ2-3, with 7 bases matching TRBD2. Per germline, CDR1 MNHEY and CDR2 SMNVEV (reference sequence). After removal of 4 bases from V and 2 bases from J, the junction contained 9 bases not matched to a gene. This CDR3 contains 16 residues. CDR3 region: CASSSSSGYHTDTQYF. CDR3 coding DNA: TGTGCCAGCAGTTCGAGTAGCGGGTACCACACAGATACGCAGTATTTT.

The V gene is TRBV30, the J gene TRBJ2-3; D is perhaps TRBD1 (6 bases). This CDR3 has 15 amino acids. CDR1 is GTSNPN and CDR2 is SVGIG in the germline V gene (reference sequence). The V and J ends lost 5 bases and 6 bases respectively, with 21 bases between them. Written as DNA, the CDR3 is TGTGCCTGGTCTACAGGGTACCCTTTCGAGGATACGCAGTATTTT. Its protein product is CAWSTGYPFEDTQYF.

The chain joins TRBV11-2 to TRBJ1-1, with D unclear. Germline lookup yields CDR1 SGHAT and CDR2 FQNNGV. V lost 0 bases and J 6 bases, leaving 8 bases between the germline ends. The CDR3 spans 13 residues. CDR3 sequence (DNA): TGTGCCAGCAGCTTAGATGGGTGGGCTGAAGCTTTCTTT. Its translation is CASSLDGWAEAFF.

This clone is judged medium-sized (0.01 to 0.1%). The V gene is TRBV6-5, the J gene TRBJ2-7; D is perhaps TRBD2 (6 bases). CDR3 size: 15 residues. Germline CDR1 and CDR2: MNHEY and SVGAGI. Trimming stripped 2 bases from V and 0 bases from J, with 11 bases between. The CDR3 loop reads CASSYAGSDSYEQYF. As DNA, the CDR3 is TGTGCCAGCAGTTACGCGGGGAGCGACTCCTACGAGCAGTACTTC.

This clone was detected only once. The chain couples TRBV11-3 to TRBJ1-1, with D possibly TRBD1 on 6 matching bases. Trimming left V 3 bases short and J 8 bases short, with 13 bases between. Per germline, CDR1 SGHNT and CDR2 YENEEA. This CDR3 has 13 amino acids. CDR3 bases: TGTGCCAGCAGCTTTCCCGGACAGTCCGAAGCTTTCTTT. Residues: CASSFPGQSEAFF.

As for this clone: The junction differs from germline at one of its ends, possibly a read error. The chain recombines TRBV27 with TRBJ2-7, with TRBD2 matching over 9 bases. The CDR3 covers 13 residues. Germline V gives CDR1 MNHEY, CDR2 SMNVEV (reference sequence). The CDR3 DNA reads as TGTGCCAGCAGTCGGGGGCTAGCGGGGAGGATTAACTTC. Amino acid sequence: CASSRGLAGRINF.

V and J are TRBV9 and TRBJ2-5, with TRBD1 matching over 8 bases. Germline CDR1 and CDR2: SGDLS and YYNGEE. The CDR3 length is 17 residues. Trimming took 4 bases from V and 2 from J; bases not matched to a gene: 13. The CDR3 sequence: CASSKSGGLGSQETQYF. CDR3 in DNA: TGTGCCAGCAGCAAATCAGGGGGCCTGGGATCTCAAGAGACCCAGTACTTC.